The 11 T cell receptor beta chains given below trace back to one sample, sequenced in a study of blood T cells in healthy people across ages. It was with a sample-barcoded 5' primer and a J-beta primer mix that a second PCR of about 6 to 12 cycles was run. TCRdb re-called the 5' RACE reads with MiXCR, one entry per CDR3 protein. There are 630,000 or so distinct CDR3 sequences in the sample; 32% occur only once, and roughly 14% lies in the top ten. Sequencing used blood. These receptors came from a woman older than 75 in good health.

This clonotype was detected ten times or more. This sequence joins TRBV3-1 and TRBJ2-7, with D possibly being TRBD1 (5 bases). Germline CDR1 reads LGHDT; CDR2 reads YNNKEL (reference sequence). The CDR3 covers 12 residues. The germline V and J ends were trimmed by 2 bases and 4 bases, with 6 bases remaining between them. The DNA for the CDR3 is TGTGCCAGCAGCCAATACAGGTACGAGCAGTACTTC. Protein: CASSQYRYEQYF.

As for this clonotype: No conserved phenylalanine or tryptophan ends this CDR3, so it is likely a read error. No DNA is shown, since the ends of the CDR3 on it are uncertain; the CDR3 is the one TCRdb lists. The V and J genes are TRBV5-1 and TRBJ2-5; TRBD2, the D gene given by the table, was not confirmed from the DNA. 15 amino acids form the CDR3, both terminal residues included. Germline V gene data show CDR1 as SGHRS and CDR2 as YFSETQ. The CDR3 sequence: CASSGERLPQETRYL.

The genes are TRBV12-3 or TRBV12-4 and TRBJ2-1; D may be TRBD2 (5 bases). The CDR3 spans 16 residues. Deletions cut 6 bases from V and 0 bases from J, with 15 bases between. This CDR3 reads CASRKGSASSYNEQFF. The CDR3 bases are TGTGCCAGCAGAAAAGGTAGCGCCAGCTCCTACAATGAGCAGTTCTTC.

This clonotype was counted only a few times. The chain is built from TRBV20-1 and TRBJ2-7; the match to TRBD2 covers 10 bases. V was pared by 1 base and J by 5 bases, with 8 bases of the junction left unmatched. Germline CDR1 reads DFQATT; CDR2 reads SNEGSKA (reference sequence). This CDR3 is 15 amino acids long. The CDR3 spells CSARAQREGPDEQYF. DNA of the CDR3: TGCAGTGCTAGAGCCCAGCGGGAGGGCCCCGACGAGCAGTACTTC.

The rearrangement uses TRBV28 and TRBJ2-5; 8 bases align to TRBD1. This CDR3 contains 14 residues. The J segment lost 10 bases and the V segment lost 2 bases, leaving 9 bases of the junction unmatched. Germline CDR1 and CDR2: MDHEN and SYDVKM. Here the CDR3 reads CASSLRTGQGIQYF. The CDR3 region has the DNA TGTGCCAGCAGTTTAAGGACAGGGCAAGGGATCCAGTACTTC.

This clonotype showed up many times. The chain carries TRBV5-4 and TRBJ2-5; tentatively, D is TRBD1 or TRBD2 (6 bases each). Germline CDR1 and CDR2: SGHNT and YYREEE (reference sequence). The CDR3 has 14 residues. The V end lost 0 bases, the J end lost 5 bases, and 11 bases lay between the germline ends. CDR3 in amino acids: CASSLEGGYETQYF. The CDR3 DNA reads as TGTGCCAGCAGCTTGGAGGGGGGCTATGAGACCCAGTACTTC.

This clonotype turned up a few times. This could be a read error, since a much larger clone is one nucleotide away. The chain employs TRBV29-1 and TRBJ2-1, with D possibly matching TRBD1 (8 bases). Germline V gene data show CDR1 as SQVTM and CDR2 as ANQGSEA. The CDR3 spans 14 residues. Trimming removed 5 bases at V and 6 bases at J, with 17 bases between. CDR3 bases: TGCAGCGTTAGGAGGGGGGGACAGGCCAATGAGCAGTTCTTC. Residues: CSVRRGGQANEQFF.

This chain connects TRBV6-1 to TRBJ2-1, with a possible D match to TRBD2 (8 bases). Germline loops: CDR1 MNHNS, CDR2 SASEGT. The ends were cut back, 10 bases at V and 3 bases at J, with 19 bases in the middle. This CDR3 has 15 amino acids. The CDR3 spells CATGGGLVSYNEQFF. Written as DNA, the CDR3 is TGTGCCACGGGAGGGGGCTTAGTAAGCTACAATGAGCAGTTCTTC.

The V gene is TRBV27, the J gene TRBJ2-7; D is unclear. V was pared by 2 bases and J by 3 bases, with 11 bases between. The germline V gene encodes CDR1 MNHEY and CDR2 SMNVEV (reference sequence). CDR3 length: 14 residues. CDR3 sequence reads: CASSLKLADYEQYF. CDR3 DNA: TGTGCCAGCAGTTTAAAATTAGCAGACTACGAGCAGTACTTC.

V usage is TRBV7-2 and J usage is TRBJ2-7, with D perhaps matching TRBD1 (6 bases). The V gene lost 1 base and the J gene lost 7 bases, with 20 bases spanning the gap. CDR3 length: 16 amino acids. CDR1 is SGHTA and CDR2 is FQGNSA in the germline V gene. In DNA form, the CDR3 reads TGTGCCAGCAGCTTAGACTATGGGACACCGTCTAGGGAGCAGTACTTC. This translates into CASSLDYGTPSREQYF.

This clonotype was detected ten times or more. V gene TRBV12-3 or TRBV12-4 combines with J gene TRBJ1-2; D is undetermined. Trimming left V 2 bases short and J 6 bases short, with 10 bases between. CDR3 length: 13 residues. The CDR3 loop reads CASSLNGRDGYTF. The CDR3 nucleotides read TGTGCCAGCAGTTTAAACGGCCGGGATGGCTACACCTTC.